This section outlines one TCR beta chain sequence together with its context. Germline values: CDR1 SGHRS, CDR2 YFSETQ. The CDR3 sequence is 11 residues long. The V end lost 7 bases, the J end lost 5 bases, and 9 bases lay between the germline ends. These data belong to a study of T cells after yellow fever vaccination. TCRdb re-derived calls from the 5' RACE reads in MiXCR, one entry per CDR3 protein. The sample has 620,000 or so distinct CDR3 sequences, roughly an eighth seen once. The receptor was isolated from a man aged 30 to 39 who received the YFV17D yellow fever vaccine. The V and J genes are TRBV5-1 and TRBJ2-5; D may correspond to TRBD1 or TRBD2 (5 bases each). The sample consisted of PBMCs, taken on the day of the yellow fever booster vaccination. Written as DNA, the CDR3 is TGCGCCAGCGCCGAGGGGGAGACCCAGTACTTC. Translated: CASAEGETQYF.